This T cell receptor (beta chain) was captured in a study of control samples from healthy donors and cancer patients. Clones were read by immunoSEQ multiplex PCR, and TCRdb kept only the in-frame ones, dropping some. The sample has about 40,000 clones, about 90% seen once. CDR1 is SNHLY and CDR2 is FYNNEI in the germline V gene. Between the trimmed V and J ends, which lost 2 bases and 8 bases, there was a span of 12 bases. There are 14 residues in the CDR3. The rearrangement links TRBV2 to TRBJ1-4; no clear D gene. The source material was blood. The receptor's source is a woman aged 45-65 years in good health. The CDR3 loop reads CASSENPLGEKLFF. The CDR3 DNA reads TGTGCCAGCAGTGAAAACCCCCTGGGCGAAAAACTGTTTTTT.